Given below is one T cell receptor beta chain in context. What it binds is unknown. The CDR3 extends over 17 amino acids. V lost 3 bases and J 0 bases, leaving 17 bases between the germline ends. TCRdb called the 5' RACE reads again in MiXCR, with one record for every CDR3 protein. Among under 450,000 distinct CDR3 sequences listed, around 20% were seen once. This record comes from a study of identical twins. Notes on the study in general: The more abundant beta clonotypes in cord blood had fewer insertions, and memory repertoires did not show this. Out-of-frame sharing of TCR alpha in monozygotic twins was underestimated by models.

The chain carries TRBV12-3 or TRBV12-4 and TRBJ1-1; D unclear. The sequenced sample was naive T cells sorted from blood. The source is a man aged 45-60 years in good health. The CDR3 loop is CASSFPTGNRLNTEAFF. The CDR3 DNA sequence: TGTGCCAGCAGTTTCCCCACCGGGAACAGATTGAACACTGAAGCTTTCTTT.